This T cell receptor (beta chain) originates from a study of chemoradiotherapy in HPV16-positive cancers. The wider study: Candidate HPV-specific T-cell clones and common TCR motifs came from functional assays in a couple of HPV16-positive patients. Study-wide results and limits: Candidate HPV-specific clones and E7-related TCR motifs grew in tumor during treatment.

Only in-frame clones appear in the TCRdb table, and some are missing; sequencing was by immunoSEQ multiplex PCR. Of approximately 16,000 clones listed, around 88% are singletons. About this clone: Its antigen is not identified.

Repeated repertoire sampling spanned the course of chemoradiotherapy. The CDR3 covers 15 residues. V lost 4 bases and J lost 2; bases outside the gene matches: 4. The germline V gene has CDR1 MDHEN and CDR2 SYDVKM. This material consisted of blood, taken from a patient who underwent chemoradiotherapy. The receptor was isolated from a human donor with HPV-associated anogenital cancer. V usage is TRBV28 and J usage is TRBJ1-2; 10 nucleotides agree with TRBD1. CDR3 region: CASSSPGQGNYGYTF. The CDR3 DNA is TGTGCCAGCAGTTCCCCGGGACAGGGGAACTATGGCTACACCTTC.